This TCR beta chain was sequenced during a study of naive and memory T cell subsets. Study-wide findings and caveats: TCRs were reportedly recovered from both biopsy types, mostly tuberculin test sites. TCR transcript changes with activation or differentiation may affect this RNA method.

The treatment was: skin biopsy from PPD injection site in Mantoux-positive individual. TCR cDNA received a 3' ligated oligonucleotide that carried a UMI. To note about this clonotype: Its specificity is unknown.

Four PCR rounds used nested alpha and beta constant region primers plus the SP2 primer. TCRdb passed the UMI-ligation and nested PCR reads through MiXCR, listing each CDR3 protein once. The data contain around 37,000 distinct CDR3 sequences, roughly 11% of them singletons. The sequence derives from an adult in good health. Sequences were derived from skin, sampled from a tuberculin skin test site.

Written as DNA, the CDR3 is TGCAGCGTTGAAGGGACAGGTGATAATGAAAAACTGTTTTTT. Protein sequence: CSVEGTGDNEKLFF. J is TRBJ1-4 and V is TRBV29-1, with 7 bases fitting TRBD1. Germline CDR1 is SQVTM and CDR2 is ANQGSEA. Germline trimming cut 1 base from V and 4 bases from J; bases unmatched to any gene: 3. CDR3 length equals 14 residues.